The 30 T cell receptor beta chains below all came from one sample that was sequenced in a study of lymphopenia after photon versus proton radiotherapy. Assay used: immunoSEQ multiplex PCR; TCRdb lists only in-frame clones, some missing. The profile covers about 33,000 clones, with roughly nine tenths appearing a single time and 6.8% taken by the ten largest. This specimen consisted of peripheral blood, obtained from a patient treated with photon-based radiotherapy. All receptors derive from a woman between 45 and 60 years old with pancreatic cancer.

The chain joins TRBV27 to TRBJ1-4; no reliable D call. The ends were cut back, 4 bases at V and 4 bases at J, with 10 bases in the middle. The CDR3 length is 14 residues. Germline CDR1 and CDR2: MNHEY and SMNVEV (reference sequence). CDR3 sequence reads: CASSSLVDNEKLFF. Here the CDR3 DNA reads TGTGCCAGCAGTTCTCTGGTCGATAATGAAAAACTGTTTTTT.

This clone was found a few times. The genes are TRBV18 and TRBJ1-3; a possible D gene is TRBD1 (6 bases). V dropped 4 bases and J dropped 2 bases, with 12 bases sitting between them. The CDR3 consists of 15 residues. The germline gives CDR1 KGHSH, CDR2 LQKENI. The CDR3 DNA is TGTGCCAGCTCACTAGGGGGAACGCCTGGAAACACCATATATTTT. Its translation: CASSLGGTPGNTIYF.

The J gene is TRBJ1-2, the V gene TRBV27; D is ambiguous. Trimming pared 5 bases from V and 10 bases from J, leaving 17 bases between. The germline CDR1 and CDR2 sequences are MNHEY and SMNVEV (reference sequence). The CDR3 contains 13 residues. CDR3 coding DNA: TGTGCCAGCAGTCCCACACTCTTCCCCGTCTACACCTTC. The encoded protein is CASSPTLFPVYTF.

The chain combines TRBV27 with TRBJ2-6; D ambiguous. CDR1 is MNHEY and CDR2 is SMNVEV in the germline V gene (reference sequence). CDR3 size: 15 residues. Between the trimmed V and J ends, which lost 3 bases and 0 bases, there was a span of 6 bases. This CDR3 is CASSFMGSGANVLTF. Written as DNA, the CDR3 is TGTGCCAGCAGTTTTATGGGCTCTGGGGCCAACGTCCTGACTTTC.

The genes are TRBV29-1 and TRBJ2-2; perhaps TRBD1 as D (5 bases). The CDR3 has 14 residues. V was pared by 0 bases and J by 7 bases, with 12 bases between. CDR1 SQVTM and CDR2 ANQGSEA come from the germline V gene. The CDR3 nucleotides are TGCAGCGTTGAAGATGCAGGGTTGGTCGGGGAGCTGTTTTTT. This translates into CSVEDAGLVGELFF.

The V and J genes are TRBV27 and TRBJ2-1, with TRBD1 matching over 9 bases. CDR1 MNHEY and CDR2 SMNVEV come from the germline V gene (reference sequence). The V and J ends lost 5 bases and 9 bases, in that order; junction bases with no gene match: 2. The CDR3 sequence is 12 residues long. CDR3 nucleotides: TGTGCCAGCAGTCACAGGGGGCCTGAGCAGTTCTTC. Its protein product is CASSHRGPEQFF.

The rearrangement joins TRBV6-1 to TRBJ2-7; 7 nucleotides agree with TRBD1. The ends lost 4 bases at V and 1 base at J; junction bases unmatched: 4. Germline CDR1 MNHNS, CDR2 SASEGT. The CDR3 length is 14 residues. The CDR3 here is CASSARGQSYEQYF. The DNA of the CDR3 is TGTGCCAGCAGTGCTAGGGGACAGTCCTACGAGCAGTACTTC.

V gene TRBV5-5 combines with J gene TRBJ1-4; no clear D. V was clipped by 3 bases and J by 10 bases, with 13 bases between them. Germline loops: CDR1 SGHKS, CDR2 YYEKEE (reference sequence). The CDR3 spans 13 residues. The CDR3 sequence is CASSSRSLGKLFF. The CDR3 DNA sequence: TGTGCCAGCAGCTCAAGATCCCTCGGAAAACTGTTTTTT.

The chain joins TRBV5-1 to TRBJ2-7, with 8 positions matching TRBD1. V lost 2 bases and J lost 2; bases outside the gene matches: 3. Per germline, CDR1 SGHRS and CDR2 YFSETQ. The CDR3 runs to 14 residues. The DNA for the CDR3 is TGCGCCAGCAGCTTAGACAGGGGCGCCTACGAGCAGTACTTC. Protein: CASSLDRGAYEQYF.

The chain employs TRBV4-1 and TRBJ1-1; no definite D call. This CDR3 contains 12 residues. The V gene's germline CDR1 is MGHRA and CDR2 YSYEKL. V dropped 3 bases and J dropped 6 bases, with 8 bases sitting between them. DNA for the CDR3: TGCGCCAGCAGCCAGATGGGGTCTGAAGCTTTCTTT. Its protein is CASSQMGSEAFF.

The CDR3 DNA reads TGTGCCAGCAGCGTAGGGGAGGCCCTCTCTGGAAACACCATATATTTT. It is translated as CASSVGEALSGNTIYF. This chain links TRBV9 with TRBJ1-3, with D hard to call. Trimming left V 0 bases short and J 0 bases short, with 10 bases between. The CDR3 covers 16 residues. Germline V gene data show CDR1 as SGDLS and CDR2 as YYNGEE.

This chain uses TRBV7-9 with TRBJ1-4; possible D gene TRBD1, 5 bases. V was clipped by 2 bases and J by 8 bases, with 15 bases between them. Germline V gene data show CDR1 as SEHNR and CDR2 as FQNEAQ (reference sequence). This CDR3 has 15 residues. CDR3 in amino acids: CASSLTSGPGEKLFF. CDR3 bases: TGTGCCAGCAGCTTAACTTCAGGGCCGGGGGAAAAACTGTTTTTT.

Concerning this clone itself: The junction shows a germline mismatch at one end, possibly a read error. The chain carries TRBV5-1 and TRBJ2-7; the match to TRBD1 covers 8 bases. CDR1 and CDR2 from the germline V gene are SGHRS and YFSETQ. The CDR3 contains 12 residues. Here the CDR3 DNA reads TGCGCCAGCAGCGGGACAGGTCTCGAGCAGTGCTTC. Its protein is CASSGTGLEQCF.

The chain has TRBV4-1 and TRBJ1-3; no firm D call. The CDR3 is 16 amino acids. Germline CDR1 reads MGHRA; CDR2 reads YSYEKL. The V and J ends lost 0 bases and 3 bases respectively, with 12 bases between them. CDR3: CASSQEIGPGGNTIYF. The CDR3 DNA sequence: TGCGCCAGCAGCCAAGAAATCGGGCCTGGTGGAAACACCATATATTTT.

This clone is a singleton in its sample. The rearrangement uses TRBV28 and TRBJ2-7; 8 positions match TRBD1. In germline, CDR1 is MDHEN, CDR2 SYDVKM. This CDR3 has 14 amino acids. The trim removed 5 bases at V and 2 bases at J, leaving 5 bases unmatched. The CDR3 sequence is CASSLVDRAYEQYF. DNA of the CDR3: TGTGCCAGCAGTCTAGTGGACAGGGCCTACGAGCAGTACTTC.

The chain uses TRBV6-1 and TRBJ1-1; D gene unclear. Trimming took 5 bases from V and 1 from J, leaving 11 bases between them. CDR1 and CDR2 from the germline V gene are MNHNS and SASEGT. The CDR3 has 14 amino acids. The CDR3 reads CASSHTGRNTEAFF. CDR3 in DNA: TGTGCCAGCAGTCATACTGGTCGGAACACTGAAGCTTTCTTT.

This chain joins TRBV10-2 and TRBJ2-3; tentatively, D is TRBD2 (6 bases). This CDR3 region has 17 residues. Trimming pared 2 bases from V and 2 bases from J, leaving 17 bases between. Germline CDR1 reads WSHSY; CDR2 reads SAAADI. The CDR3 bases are TGCGCCAGCAGTGAGGGCGCGGGGTTGGTTGTCACAGATACGCAGTATTTT. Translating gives CASSEGAGLVVTDTQYF.

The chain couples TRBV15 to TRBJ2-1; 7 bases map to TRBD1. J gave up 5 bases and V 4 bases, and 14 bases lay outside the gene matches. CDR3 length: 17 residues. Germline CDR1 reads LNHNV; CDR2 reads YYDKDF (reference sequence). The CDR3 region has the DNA TGTGCCACCAGCATCTTTTTTACAGGGGTATCCGACAATGAGCAGTTCTTC. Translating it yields CATSIFFTGVSDNEQFF.

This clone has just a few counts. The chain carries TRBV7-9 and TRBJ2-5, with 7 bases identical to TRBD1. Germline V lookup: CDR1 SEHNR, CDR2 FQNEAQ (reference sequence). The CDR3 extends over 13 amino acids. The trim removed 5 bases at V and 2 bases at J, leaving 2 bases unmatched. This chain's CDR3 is CASSDREQETQYF. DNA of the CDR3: TGTGCCAGCAGCGACAGGGAACAAGAGACCCAGTACTTC.

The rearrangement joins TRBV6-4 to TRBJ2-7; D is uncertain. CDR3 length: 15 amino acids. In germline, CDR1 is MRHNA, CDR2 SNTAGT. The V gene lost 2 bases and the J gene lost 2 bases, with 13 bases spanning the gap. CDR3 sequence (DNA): TGTGCCAGCAGTGACCCAGAGGACCTGACCTACGAGCAGTACTTC. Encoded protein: CASSDPEDLTYEQYF.

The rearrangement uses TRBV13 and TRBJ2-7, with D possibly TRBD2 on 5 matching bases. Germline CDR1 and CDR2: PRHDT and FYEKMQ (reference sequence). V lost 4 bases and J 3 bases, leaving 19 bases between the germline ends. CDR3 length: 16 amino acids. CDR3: CASSSPDSGDYYEQYF. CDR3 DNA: TGTGCCAGCAGCTCACCTGATTCAGGAGACTACTACGAGCAGTACTTC.

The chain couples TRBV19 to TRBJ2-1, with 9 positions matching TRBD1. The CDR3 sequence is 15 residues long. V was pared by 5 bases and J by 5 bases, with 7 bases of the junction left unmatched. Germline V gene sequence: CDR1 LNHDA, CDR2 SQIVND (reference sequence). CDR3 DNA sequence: TGTGCCAGTAGTTTTTCCGGGACAGGGAACAATGAGCAGTTCTTC. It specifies CASSFSGTGNNEQFF. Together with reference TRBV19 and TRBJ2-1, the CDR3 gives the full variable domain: DGGITQSPKYLFRKEGQNVTLSCEQNLNHDAMYWYRQDPGQGLRLIYYSQIVNDFQKGDIAEGYSVSREKKESFPLTVTSAQKNPTAFYLCASSFSGTGNNEQFFGPGTRLTVL.

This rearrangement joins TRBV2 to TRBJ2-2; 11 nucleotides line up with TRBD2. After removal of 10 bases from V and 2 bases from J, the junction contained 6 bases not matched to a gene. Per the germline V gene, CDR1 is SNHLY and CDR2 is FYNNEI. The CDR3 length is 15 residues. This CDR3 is CAMGLAEFNTGELFF. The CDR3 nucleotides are TGTGCCATGGGACTAGCGGAATTTAACACCGGGGAGCTGTTTTTT. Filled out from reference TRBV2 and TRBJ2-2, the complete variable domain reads EPEVTQTPSHQVTQMGQEVILRCVPISNHLYFYWYRQILGQKVEFLVSFYNNEISEKSEIFDDQFSVERPDGSNFTLKIRSTKLEDSAMYFCAMGLAEFNTGELFFGEGSRLTVL.

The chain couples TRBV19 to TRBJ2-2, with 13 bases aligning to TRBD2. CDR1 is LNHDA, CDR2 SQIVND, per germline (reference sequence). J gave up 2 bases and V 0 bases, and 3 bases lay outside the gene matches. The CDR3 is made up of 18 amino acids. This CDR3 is CASSIEGLAGINTGELFF. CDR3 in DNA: TGTGCCAGTAGTATAGAGGGACTAGCGGGGATAAACACCGGGGAGCTGTTTTTT.

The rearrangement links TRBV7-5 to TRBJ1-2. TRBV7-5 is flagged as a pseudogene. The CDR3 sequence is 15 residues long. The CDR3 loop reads CARSLVCGGGDGYTF. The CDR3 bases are TGTGCCAGAAGCTTAGTATGTGGGGGTGGCGATGGCTACACCTTC.

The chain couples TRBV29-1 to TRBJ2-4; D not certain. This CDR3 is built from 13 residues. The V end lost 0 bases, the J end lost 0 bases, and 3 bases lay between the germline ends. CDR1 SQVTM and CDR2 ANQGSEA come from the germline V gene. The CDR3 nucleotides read TGCAGCGTTGAAGAGCTAGCCAAAAACATTCAGTACTTC. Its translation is CSVEELAKNIQYF.

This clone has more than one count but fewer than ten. DNA for the CDR3: TGTGCCAGCAGCCACCCCCCGGGACATGAAGCTTTCTTT. The encoded protein is CASSHPPGHEAFF. The V gene is TRBV14, the J gene TRBJ1-1; maybe TRBD1 (6 bases). This CDR3 region has 13 residues. Germline CDR1 is SGHDN and CDR2 is FVKESK. Trimming removed 3 bases from V and 7 bases from J, with 12 bases in between.

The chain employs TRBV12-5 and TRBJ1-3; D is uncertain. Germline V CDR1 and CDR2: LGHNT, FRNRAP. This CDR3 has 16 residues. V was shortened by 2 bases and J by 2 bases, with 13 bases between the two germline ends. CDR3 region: CASGLSARLAGNTIYF. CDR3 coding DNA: TGTGCTAGTGGTTTGAGCGCCAGGCTGGCTGGAAACACCATATATTTT.

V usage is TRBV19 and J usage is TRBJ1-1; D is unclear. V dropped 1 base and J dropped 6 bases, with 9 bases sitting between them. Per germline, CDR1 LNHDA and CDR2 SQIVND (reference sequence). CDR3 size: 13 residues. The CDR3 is CASSIALQAEAFF. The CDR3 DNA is TGTGCCAGTAGTATAGCCTTGCAAGCTGAAGCTTTCTTT.

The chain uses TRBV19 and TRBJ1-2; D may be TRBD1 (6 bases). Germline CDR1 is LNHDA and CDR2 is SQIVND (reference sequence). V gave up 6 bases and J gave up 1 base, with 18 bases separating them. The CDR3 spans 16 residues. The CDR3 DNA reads TGTGCCAGTAGCCCGACGGGGGGGGCAGGTAACTATGGCTACACCTTC. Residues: CASSPTGGAGNYGYTF.